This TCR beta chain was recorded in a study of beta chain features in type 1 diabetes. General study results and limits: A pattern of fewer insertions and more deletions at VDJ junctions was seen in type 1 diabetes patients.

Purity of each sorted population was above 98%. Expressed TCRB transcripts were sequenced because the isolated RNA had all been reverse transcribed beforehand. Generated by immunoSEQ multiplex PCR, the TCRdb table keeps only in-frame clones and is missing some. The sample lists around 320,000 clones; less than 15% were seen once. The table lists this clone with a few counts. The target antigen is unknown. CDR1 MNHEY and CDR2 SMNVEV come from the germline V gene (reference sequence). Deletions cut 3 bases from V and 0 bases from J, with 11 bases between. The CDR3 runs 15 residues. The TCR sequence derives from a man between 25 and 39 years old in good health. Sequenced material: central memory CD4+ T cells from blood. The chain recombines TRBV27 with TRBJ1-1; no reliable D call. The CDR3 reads CASSFGGTMNTEAFF. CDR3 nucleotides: TGTGCCAGCAGTTTTGGCGGAACCATGAACACTGAAGCTTTCTTT.